This T cell receptor (beta chain) came from a study of T cell changes during pregnancy in multiple sclerosis. Germline-derived CDR1 and CDR2 are SGHRS and YFSETQ. This CDR3 is built from 18 residues. The J segment lost 5 bases and the V segment lost 0 bases, leaving 12 bases of the junction unmatched. Only a few counts were recorded for this clone. Repertoires were generated with immunoSEQ multiplex PCR, while TCRdb's copy carries only in-frame clones and drops some. Of some 58,000 clones in the sample, roughly 96% were seen once. The chain links TRBV5-1 to TRBJ2-2; 8 positions match TRBD1. This receptor was taken from a female donor with multiple sclerosis, enrolled in a pregnancy study. The source was CD8+ T cells from peripheral blood mononuclear cells, collected after pregnancy. Written as DNA, the CDR3 is TGCGCCAGCAGCTTGGGGCAGGGGGCGCTTCGGGGGACCGGGGAGCTGTTTTTT. This gives the protein CASSLGQGALRGTGELFF.